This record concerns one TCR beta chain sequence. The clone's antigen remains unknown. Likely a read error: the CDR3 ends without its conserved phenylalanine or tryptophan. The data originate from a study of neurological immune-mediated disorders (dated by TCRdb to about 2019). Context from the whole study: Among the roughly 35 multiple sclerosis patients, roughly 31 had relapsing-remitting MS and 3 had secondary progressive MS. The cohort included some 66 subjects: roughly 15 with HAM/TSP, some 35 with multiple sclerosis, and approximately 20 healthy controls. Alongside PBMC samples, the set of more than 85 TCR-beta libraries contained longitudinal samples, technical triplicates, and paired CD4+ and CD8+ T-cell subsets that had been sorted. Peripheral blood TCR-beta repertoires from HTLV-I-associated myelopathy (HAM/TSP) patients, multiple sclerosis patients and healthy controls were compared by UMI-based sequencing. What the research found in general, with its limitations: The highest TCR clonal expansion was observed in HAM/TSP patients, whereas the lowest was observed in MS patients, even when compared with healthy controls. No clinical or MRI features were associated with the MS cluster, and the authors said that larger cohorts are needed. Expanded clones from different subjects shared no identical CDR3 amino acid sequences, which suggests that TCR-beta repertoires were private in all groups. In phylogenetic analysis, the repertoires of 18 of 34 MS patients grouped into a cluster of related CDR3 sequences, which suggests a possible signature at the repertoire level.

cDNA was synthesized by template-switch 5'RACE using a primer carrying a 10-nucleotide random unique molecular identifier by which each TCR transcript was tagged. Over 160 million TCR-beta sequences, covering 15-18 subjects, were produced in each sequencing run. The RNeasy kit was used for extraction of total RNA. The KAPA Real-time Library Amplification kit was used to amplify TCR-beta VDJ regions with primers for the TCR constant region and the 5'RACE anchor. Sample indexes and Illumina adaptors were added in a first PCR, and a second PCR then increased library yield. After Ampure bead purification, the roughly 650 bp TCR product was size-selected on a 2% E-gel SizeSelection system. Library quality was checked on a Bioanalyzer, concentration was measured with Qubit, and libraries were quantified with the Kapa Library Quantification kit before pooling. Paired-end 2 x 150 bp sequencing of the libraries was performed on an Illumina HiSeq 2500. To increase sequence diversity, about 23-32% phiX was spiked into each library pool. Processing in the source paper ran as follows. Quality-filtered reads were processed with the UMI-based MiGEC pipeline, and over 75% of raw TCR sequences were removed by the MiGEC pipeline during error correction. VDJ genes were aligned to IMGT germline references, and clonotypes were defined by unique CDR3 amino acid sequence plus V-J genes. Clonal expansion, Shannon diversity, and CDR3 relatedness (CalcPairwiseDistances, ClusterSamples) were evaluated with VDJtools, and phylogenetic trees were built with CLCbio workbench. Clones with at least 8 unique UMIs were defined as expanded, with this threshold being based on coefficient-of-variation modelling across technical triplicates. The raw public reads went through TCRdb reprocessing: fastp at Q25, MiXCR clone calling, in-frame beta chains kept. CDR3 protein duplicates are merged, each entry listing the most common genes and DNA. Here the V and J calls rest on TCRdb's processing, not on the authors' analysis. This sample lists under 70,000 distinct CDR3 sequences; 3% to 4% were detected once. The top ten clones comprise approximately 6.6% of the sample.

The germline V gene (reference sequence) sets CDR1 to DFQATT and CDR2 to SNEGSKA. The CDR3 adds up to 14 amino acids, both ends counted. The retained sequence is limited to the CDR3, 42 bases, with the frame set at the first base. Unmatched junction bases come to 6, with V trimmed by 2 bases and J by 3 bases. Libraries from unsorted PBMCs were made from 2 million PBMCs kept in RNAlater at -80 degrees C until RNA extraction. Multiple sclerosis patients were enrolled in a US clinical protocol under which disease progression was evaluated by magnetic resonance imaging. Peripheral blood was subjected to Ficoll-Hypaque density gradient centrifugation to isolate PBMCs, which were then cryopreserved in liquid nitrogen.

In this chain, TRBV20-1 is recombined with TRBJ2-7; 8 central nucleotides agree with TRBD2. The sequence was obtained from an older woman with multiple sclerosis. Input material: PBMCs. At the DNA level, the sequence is TGCAGTGCTAGAAGCGGGGGAGAGCTCTACGAGCAGTACAAC. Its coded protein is CSARSGGELYEQYN.